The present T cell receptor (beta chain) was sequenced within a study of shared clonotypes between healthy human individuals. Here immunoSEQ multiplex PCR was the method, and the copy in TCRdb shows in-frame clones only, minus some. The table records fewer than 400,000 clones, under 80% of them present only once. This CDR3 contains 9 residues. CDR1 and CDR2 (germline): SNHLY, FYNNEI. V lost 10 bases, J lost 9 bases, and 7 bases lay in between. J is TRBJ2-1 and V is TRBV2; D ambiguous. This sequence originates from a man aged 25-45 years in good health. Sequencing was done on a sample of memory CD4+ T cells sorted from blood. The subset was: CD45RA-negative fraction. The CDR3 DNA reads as TGTGCCACATCGAGTGAGCAGTTCTTC. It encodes CATSSEQFF.